A selection of T cell receptor beta chains follows, all from one sample in a study of cytomegalovirus exposure and HLA in healthy donors. Assay used: immunoSEQ multiplex PCR; TCRdb lists only in-frame clones, some missing. The table shows roughly 110,000 clones, with approximately 83% occurring only once. Sequenced: PBMCs. Every receptor here comes from a woman between 18 and 29 years old in good health and CMV-seronegative. Each CDR3 is given with its conserved first and last residue. A D gene is named only where the DNA matches it firmly. The size entry is marked missing in some rows and otherwise reads once, few, many or a size class.

J gene | V gene | clone size | D gene | CDR3 protein | CDR3 DNA
TRBJ1-2 | TRBV4-2 | - | - | CASSLNVEGYTF | TGTGCCAGCAGCCTGAATGTAGAAGGCTACACCTTC
TRBJ1-1 | TRBV30 | - | - | CAWTLTANTEAFF | TGTGCCTGGACCCTGACAGCCAACACTGAAGCTTTCTTT
TRBJ2-7 | TRBV28 | few | - | CASSSPDSSYEQYF | TGTGCCAGCAGTTCTCCTGACAGCAGCTACGAGCAGTACTTC
TRBJ1-4 | TRBV6-4 | - | TRBD1 | CASSDSTGGDEKLFF | TGTGCCAGCAGTGACTCGACAGGGGGCGATGAAAAACTGTTTTTT
TRBJ2-1 | TRBV19 | - | TRBD2 | CASTSGGAADNEQFF | TGTGCCAGTACCAGCGGGGGGGCCGCAGACAATGAGCAGTTCTTC
TRBJ1-5 | TRBV6-1 | - | - | CATYSGSGNQPQHF | TGTGCCACCTATTCGGGAAGCGGCAATCAGCCCCAGCATTTT
TRBJ1-2 | TRBV6-5 | - | - | CASSDATEYGYTF | TGTGCCAGCAGTGACGCGACGGAGTATGGCTACACCTTC
TRBJ1-1 | TRBV20-1 | once | TRBD1 | CRGQENTEAFF | TGCAGGGGACAGGAGAACACTGAAGCTTTCTTT
TRBJ2-5 | TRBV19 | - | TRBD1 | CATGQGQTQYF | TGTGCCACAGGACAGGGCCAGACCCAGTACTTC
TRBJ2-6 | TRBV6-4 | few | TRBD2 | CASSDGTSGSGANVLTF | TGTGCCAGCAGTGACGGGACTAGCGGGTCTGGGGCCAACGTCCTGACTTTC
TRBJ1-5 | TRBV19 | - | TRBD1 | CASSTSGGGQGGPQHF | TGTGCCAGTAGTACGTCTGGCGGCGGTCAGGGGGGGCCCCAGCATTTT
TRBJ2-1 | TRBV5-6 | - | TRBD2 | CASSDPGLANVNEQFF | TGTGCCAGCAGCGATCCGGGACTAGCGAACGTTAATGAGCAGTTCTTC
TRBJ1-2 | TRBV10-3 | - | - | CAISESARGRGNYGYTF | TGTGCCATCAGTGAGTCGGCGCGGGGGCGCGGTAACTATGGCTACACCTTC
TRBJ2-1 | TRBV27 | - | - | CASSLSLQGFSEQFF | TGTGCCAGCAGTTTATCCCTGCAGGGTTTTAGTGAGCAGTTCTTC
TRBJ1-2 | TRBV5-4 | - | - | CASSLMAGALYGYTF | TGTGCCAGCAGCTTGATGGCAGGGGCCCTGTATGGCTACACCTTC
TRBJ2-7 | TRBV11-2 | - | TRBD2 | CASSLMAAGDVYEQYF | TGTGCCAGCAGCTTAATGGCGGCGGGGGACGTCTACGAGCAGTACTTC
TRBJ1-2 | TRBV19 | - | TRBD1 | CASLTPGQGTYGYTF | TGTGCCAGTTTAACTCCGGGACAGGGGACCTATGGCTACACCTTC
TRBJ2-2 | TRBV5-1 | - | - | CASSLSIAGDSGELFF | TGCGCCAGCAGCTTGAGTATCGCAGGGGATTCCGGGGAGCTGTTTTTT
TRBJ1-5 | TRBV6-1 | - | - | CASSEWQGDQPQHF | TGTGCCAGCAGTGAATGGCAGGGCGATCAGCCCCAGCATTTT
TRBJ2-7 | TRBV19 | - | TRBD2 | CASSAQSGRYEQYF | TGTGCCAGTAGTGCCCAAAGCGGGAGGTACGAGCAGTACTTC
TRBJ2-7 | TRBV28 | - | TRBD1 | CASTTGTDYEQYF | TGTGCCAGCACGACCGGGACAGACTACGAGCAGTACTTC
TRBJ2-7 | TRBV5-1 | once | TRBD2 | CASSSPAGTSGSISYEQYF | TGCGCCAGCAGCTCCCCCGCCGGGACTAGCGGGAGTATCTCCTACGAGCAGTACTTC
TRBJ2-5 | TRBV7-9 | - | - | CASSFPRGAETQYF | TGTGCCAGCAGCTTTCCCCGGGGTGCAGAGACCCAGTACTTC
TRBJ2-7 | TRBV5-1 | - | - | CASSVRDSAYEQYF | TGCGCCAGCAGCGTTAGGGACTCCGCCTACGAGCAGTACTTC
TRBJ2-2 | TRBV6-5 | - | TRBD1 | CASSRGQGTGELFF | TGTGCCAGCTCCAGGGGGCAGGGAACCGGGGAGCTGTTTTTT
TRBJ2-5 | TRBV11-3 | - | - | CASSRDNSQETQYF | TGTGCCAGCAGCCGGGACAACTCACAAGAGACCCAGTACTTC
TRBJ2-3 | TRBV9 | - | - | CASSVSSTPFTDTQYF | TGTGCCAGCAGCGTATCTTCGACACCGTTCACAGATACGCAGTATTTT
TRBJ2-5 | TRBV7-8 | - | TRBD2 | CASRGEPGLAEGTQYF | TGTGCCAGCAGGGGAGAACCGGGACTAGCGGAGGGGACCCAGTACTTC
TRBJ2-6 | TRBV9 | - | TRBD1 | CASSSLLTGQEVSGANVLTF | TGTGCCAGCAGCTCCCTCCTGACGGGACAGGAGGTCTCTGGGGCCAACGTCCTGACTTTC
TRBJ2-5 | TRBV11-3 | - | - | CASSPRDSQETQYF | TGTGCCAGCAGCCCCCGGGACTCGCAAGAGACCCAGTACTTC
TRBJ2-1 | TRBV9 | - | TRBD1 | CASSEGQGPLSSYNEQFF | TGTGCCAGCAGCGAGGGACAGGGACCCCTGAGCTCCTACAATGAGCAGTTCTTC
TRBJ1-4 | TRBV2 | once | - | CASMFGAGREKLFF | TGTGCCAGCATGTTTGGGGCAGGGCGAGAAAAACTGTTTTTT
TRBJ2-5 | TRBV19 | - | - | CASRGRQETQYF | TGTGCCAGTAGGGGCAGACAAGAGACCCAGTACTTC
TRBJ1-2 | TRBV6-6 | once | - | CALRREGRAGYTF | TGTGCCCTTCGAAGGGAGGGTCGTGCTGGCTACACCTTC
TRBJ1-2 | TRBV7-5 | - | - | CARSRRDRLIATF | TGTGCCAGAAGCAGACGAGACAGATTAATTGCCACCTTC
TRBJ2-3 | TRBV13 | - | TRBD2 | CASSSALAASRVDTQYF | TGTGCCAGCAGCTCCGCACTAGCGGCTTCCCGGGTTGATACGCAGTATTTT
TRBJ1-1 | TRBV7-9 | few | - | CASSLEQNTEAFF | TGTGCCAGCAGCTTAGAACAGAACACTGAAGCTTTCTTT
TRBJ2-1 | TRBV18 | - | TRBD1 | CASSDFQGAYEQFF | TGTGCCAGCTCTGACTTCCAGGGGGCGTATGAGCAGTTCTTC
TRBJ1-1 | TRBV6-1 | - | - | CASPIASLPNTEAFF | TGTGCCAGTCCCATAGCCTCCCTCCCGAACACTGAAGCTTTCTTT
TRBJ1-5 | TRBV9 | once | TRBD1 | CASSETGGDQPQHF | TGTGCCAGCAGCGAGACAGGGGGGGATCAGCCCCAGCATTTT
TRBJ2-7 | TRBV11-2 | - | TRBD2 | CASTNRIIGGSSYEQYF | TGTGCCAGCACCAACCGGATAATCGGCGGGAGCTCCTACGAGCAGTACTTC
TRBJ1-1 | TRBV19 | - | - | CATFQGRTEAFF | TGTGCCACCTTCCAGGGGCGGACTGAAGCTTTCTTT
TRBJ2-6 | TRBV7-9 | - | - | CASSSFTVSGANVLTF | TGTGCCAGCAGCTCATTCACAGTCTCTGGGGCCAACGTCCTGACTTTC
TRBJ1-1 | TRBV19 | - | - | CASSYRGTEAFF | TGTGCCAGTAGCTATCGGGGTACTGAAGCTTTCTTT
TRBJ2-1 | TRBV4-1 | - | - | CASSQPLGPPEQFF | TGCGCCAGCAGCCAACCCCTGGGGCCCCCTGAGCAGTTCTTC
TRBJ2-2 | TRBV5-1 | - | TRBD2 | CASSSRLAGPGELFF | TGCGCCAGCAGCTCCCGACTAGCGGGGCCCGGGGAGCTGTTTTTT
TRBJ2-2 | TRBV28 | few | - | CASSFEGARTGELFF | TGTGCCAGCAGTTTCGAAGGGGCGCGGACCGGGGAGCTGTTTTTT
TRBJ1-2 | TRBV2 | - | - | CASRVLQGEGYTF | TGTGCCAGCAGGGTCCTCCAGGGCGAAGGCTACACCTTC
TRBJ2-7 | TRBV11-2 | - | TRBD1 | CASSSTQGAPYEQYF | TGTGCCAGCAGCTCCACACAGGGGGCCCCCTACGAGCAGTACTTC
TRBJ2-5 | TRBV28 | few | - | CASTPTGAQETQYF | TGTGCCAGCACTCCGACTGGGGCCCAAGAGACCCAGTACTTC